This T cell receptor beta chain stems from a study of CD8 T cells in ankylosing spondylitis. MiXCR was run by TCRdb on the 5' RACE reads, yielding one entry per CDR3 protein. The sample lists roughly 440,000 distinct CDR3 sequences, approximately 17% occurring once. About this clonotype: Antigen: not known.

V shed 9 bases, J shed 5 bases, and the junction held 12 bases outside the gene matches. There are 15 residues in the CDR3. Study results and limitations: Some motif variants had been reported before (in reactive arthritis synovial fluid and blood). Ankylosing spondylitis blood seemed to carry a telltale TCR beta motif made of roughly 8 highly homologous variants.

The source is a male donor with ankylosing spondylitis. The sequenced sample was blood, either unsorted or a sorted T cell fraction (not recorded which). This chain links TRBV12-3 or TRBV12-4 with TRBJ2-5; TRBD1 agrees at 10 bases. Here the CDR3 reads CASARGQGVLETQYF. The CDR3 DNA sequence: TGTGCCAGTGCGCGAGGACAGGGGGTTTTGGAGACCCAGTACTTC.